Listed here are 25 T cell receptor beta chains from one sample, sequenced in a study of blood T cell repertoires in COVID-19. The repertoire was sequenced with immunoSEQ multiplex PCR; TCRdb's copy has only in-frame clones and lacks some. The repertoire holds hundreds of thousands of clones, with roughly 87% as singletons. Material: PBMCs or T cells enriched from blood (not recorded which). These receptors were collected from a woman aged 18-29 years who had recovered from COVID-19.

The J gene is TRBJ2-2, the V gene TRBV4-3, with TRBD1 matching over 8 bases. Germline lookup yields CDR1 LGHNA and CDR2 YSLEER. V shed 0 bases and J 7 bases; nucleotides not matched to a gene: 7. The CDR3 totals 16 residues. The CDR3 is CASSQDAGQGLGELFF. Written as DNA, the CDR3 is TGCGCCAGCAGCCAAGATGCTGGACAGGGCCTCGGGGAGCTGTTTTTT.

This chain uses TRBV4-3 with TRBJ1-5; D possibly corresponds to TRBD1 (5 bases). CDR1 is LGHNA and CDR2 is YSLEER in the germline V gene. This CDR3 contains 15 residues. V lost 0 bases and J 4 bases, leaving 10 bases between the germline ends. The CDR3 reads CASSQDWQGNQPQHF. CDR3 nucleotide sequence: TGCGCCAGCAGCCAAGATTGGCAGGGAAATCAGCCCCAGCATTTT.

The CDR3 region has the DNA TGCGCCAGCAGCCGACAGGGGACTAATGAAAAACTGTTTTTT. Its protein is CASSRQGTNEKLFF. J is TRBJ1-4 and V is TRBV5-1, with TRBD1 matching over 8 bases. The CDR3 has 14 residues. V dropped 4 bases and J dropped 2; count of bases not matched to a gene: 1. From germline, CDR1 is SGHRS and CDR2 YFSETQ.

This chain uses TRBV29-1 with TRBJ2-7; 10 positions agree with TRBD1. CDR1 SQVTM and CDR2 ANQGSEA come from the germline V gene. V trimming: 7 bases; J trimming: 5 bases; junction bases outside the gene matches: 11. CDR3 length: 14 residues. CDR3 protein: CSARDRGRGHEQYF. The CDR3 nucleotides read TGCAGCGCCAGAGACAGGGGGCGCGGTCACGAGCAGTACTTC.

Details on this clone: At one of its ends the junction is not consistent with the germline gene, which may arise from a read error. Other DNA sequences of this sample code for an identical CDR3. The chain combines TRBV28 with TRBJ1-2, with 7 bases lining up with TRBD1. Germline values: CDR1 MDHEN, CDR2 SYDVKM. This CDR3 comprises 17 residues. This chain's CDR3 is CASSRPRTGFFTYGYTF. Written as DNA, the CDR3 is TGCGCCAGCAGCCGACCCAGGACAGGATTTTTCACTTATGGCTACACCTTC.

Concerning this clone itself: This sample also contains other DNA sequences that code for the same CDR3. This chain joins TRBV18 and TRBJ1-2; 7 bases match TRBD1. CDR1 and CDR2 (germline): KGHSH, LQKENI. V was pared by 4 bases and J by 1 base, with 0 bases of the junction left unmatched. This CDR3 is built from 13 residues. This CDR3 reads CASSRDSNYGYTF. CDR3 sequence (DNA): TGTGCCAGCTCACGGGACAGTAACTATGGCTACACCTTC.

This sequence joins TRBV2 and TRBJ2-1, with 7 bases that match TRBD1. Looked up from germline, CDR1 is SNHLY and CDR2 is FYNNEI. V shed 7 bases, J shed 4 bases, and the junction held 7 bases outside the gene matches. The CDR3 extends over 14 amino acids. The chain's CDR3 is CASMGQGVYNEQFF. Written as DNA, the CDR3 is TGTGCCAGCATGGGTCAGGGGGTTTACAATGAGCAGTTCTTC.

The genes are TRBV7-6 and TRBJ2-4; TRBD1 aligns across 7 bases. The germline V gene has CDR1 SGHVS and CDR2 FNYEAQ. V lost 5 bases, J lost 3 bases, and 19 bases stayed unmatched. The CDR3 spans 19 residues. The CDR3 loop is CASSPSPGTETGGKNIQYF. CDR3 bases: TGTGCCAGCAGCCCAAGTCCCGGGACAGAAACCGGAGGCAAAAACATTCAGTACTTC.

This chain connects TRBV6-2 or TRBV6-3 to TRBJ1-5; the D is unclear. V dropped 1 base and J dropped 5 bases, with 9 bases sitting between them. The germline V gene has CDR1 MNHEY and CDR2 SVGEGT. This CDR3 comprises 14 residues. The CDR3 coding sequence is TGTGCCAGCAGTTACTACCTGGAGGATCAGCCCCAGCATTTT. Translating gives CASSYYLEDQPQHF.

CDR3 coding DNA: TGCGCCAGCAGCTTGGCCGTAGTGGAGAGGGCCCCTTATGGCTACACCTTC. Its protein product is CASSLAVVERAPYGYTF. The chain employs TRBV5-1 and TRBJ1-2; D is unresolved. Trimming pared 0 bases from V and 5 bases from J, leaving 20 bases between. Per germline, CDR1 SGHRS and CDR2 YFSETQ. This CDR3 contains 17 residues.

The gene calls are TRBV6-5 and TRBJ1-1; D remains ambiguous. CDR1 MNHEY and CDR2 SVGAGI come from the germline V gene. Trimming shortened V by 6 bases and J by 0 bases, and 5 bases separated the two germline ends. This CDR3 has 12 amino acids. The CDR3 nucleotides read TGTGCCAGCAGATTAGTGAACACTGAAGCTTTCTTT. Translation gives CASRLVNTEAFF.

The chain uses TRBV3-1 (or the pseudogene TRBV3-2) and TRBJ1-4; TRBD1 matches 8 bases. The germline V gene has CDR1 LGHDT and CDR2 YNNKEL (reference sequence). The CDR3 contains 15 residues. Trimming removed 5 bases from V and 4 bases from J; junction bases left unmatched: 6. The CDR3, as DNA: TGTGCCAGCAGCACAGACAGGGGCGGTAATGAAAAACTGTTTTTT. Residues: CASSTDRGGNEKLFF.

There are a few counts of this clone. The rearrangement links TRBV5-1 to TRBJ2-2; D remains ambiguous. V lost 2 bases and J 0 bases, leaving 11 bases between the germline ends. The V gene's germline CDR1 is SGHRS and CDR2 YFSETQ. The CDR3 contains 16 residues. CDR3 sequence: CASSFGRDSNTGELFF. The CDR3 bases are TGCGCCAGCAGCTTCGGCCGCGACTCGAACACCGGGGAGCTGTTTTTT.

The V gene is TRBV5-4, the J gene TRBJ1-2; D is unresolved. The CDR3 is 15 amino acids. Germline-derived CDR1 and CDR2 are SGHNT and YYREEE (reference sequence). Trimming stripped 0 bases from V and 5 bases from J, with 14 bases between. The CDR3 bases are TGTGCCAGCAGCTTGGCCGGGGAGCGAGGGTATGGCTACACCTTC. This translates into CASSLAGERGYGYTF.

The V gene is TRBV29-1, the J gene TRBJ2-7, with 9 positions matching TRBD1. Germline values: CDR1 SQVTM, CDR2 ANQGSEA. The junction had 5 bases not matched to a gene; V was cut back by 4 bases and J by 7 bases. The CDR3 extends over 12 amino acids. The CDR3 DNA reads TGCAGCGTTGGGGACAGGGACTTAGAGCAGTACTTC. Translated: CSVGDRDLEQYF.

This chain links TRBV4-1 with TRBJ1-6, with 9 bases aligning to TRBD1. CDR1 MGHRA and CDR2 YSYEKL come from the germline V gene. J gave up 6 bases and V 8 bases, and 8 bases lay outside the gene matches. The CDR3 extends over 15 amino acids. The CDR3 bases are TGCGCCAGCGGGGAACCGGGACAGGGTAATTCACCCCTCCACTTT. Its protein product is CASGEPGQGNSPLHF.

V and J are TRBV7-6 and TRBJ2-5; 8 bases fit TRBD2. CDR1 and CDR2 (germline): SGHVS, FNYEAQ. V was clipped by 5 bases and J by 1 base; unmatched bases: 12. The CDR3 runs 17 residues. This CDR3 is CASSPLFAGGRQETQYF. DNA of the CDR3: TGTGCCAGCAGCCCCCTCTTTGCGGGAGGCCGCCAAGAGACCCAGTACTTC.

The V call is TRBV7-2, the J call TRBJ1-1, with D possibly matching TRBD1 (5 bases). The CDR3 is 13 amino acids. Deletions cut 4 bases from V and 2 bases from J, with 8 bases between. Germline V gene data show CDR1 as SGHTA and CDR2 as FQGNSA. CDR3 loop: CASSYRSNTEAFF. Written as DNA, the CDR3 is TGTGCCAGCAGCTACAGGTCCAACACTGAAGCTTTCTTT.

The chain recombines TRBV28 with TRBJ2-1; D is unresolved. The V gene's germline CDR1 is MDHEN and CDR2 SYDVKM. Trimming stripped 6 bases from V and 7 bases from J, with 7 bases between. This CDR3 is 11 amino acids long. The CDR3 sequence: CASRSANEQFF. For the CDR3, the DNA is TGTGCCAGCAGAAGCGCAAATGAGCAGTTCTTC.

The chain joins TRBV6-2 or TRBV6-3 to TRBJ1-5; 8 nucleotides line up with TRBD1. Germline CDR1 reads MNHEY; CDR2 reads SVGEGT. The J segment lost 0 bases and the V segment lost 0 bases, leaving 7 bases of the junction unmatched. The CDR3 totals 18 residues. The CDR3 DNA reads as TGTGCCAGCAGTTACTCCGGGACAGGACTTTATAGCAATCAGCCCCAGCATTTT. Its protein is CASSYSGTGLYSNQPQHF.

The V and J genes are TRBV5-5 and TRBJ1-1; 7 bases are shared with TRBD1. CDR1 and CDR2 from the germline V gene are SGHKS and YYEKEE (reference sequence). V lost 1 base and J lost 4; bases outside the gene matches: 4. The CDR3 length is 14 residues. This CDR3 reads CASSLRQGGTEAFF. CDR3 bases: TGTGCCAGCAGCTTGAGACAGGGAGGCACTGAAGCTTTCTTT.

The chain uses TRBV29-1 and TRBJ2-1, with 10 bases that match TRBD2. The CDR3 is made up of 11 amino acids. Germline V CDR1 and CDR2: SQVTM, ANQGSEA. Germline trimming cut 7 bases from V and 11 bases from J; bases unmatched to any gene: 5. The CDR3 coding sequence is TGCAGCGCCTCGGGACTAGCGCAGCAGTTCTTC. Protein product: CSASGLAQQFF.

This clone was counted a few times. This chain links TRBV10-3 with TRBJ2-2; 7 nucleotides align to TRBD1. CDR1 ENHRY and CDR2 SYGVKD come from the germline V gene. Trimming took 6 bases from V and 0 from J; bases not matched to a gene: 4. This CDR3 is 15 amino acids long. This CDR3 is CAISWDRSNTGELFF. CDR3 DNA: TGTGCCATCAGCTGGGACAGATCGAACACCGGGGAGCTGTTTTTT.

This clone showed up just a few times. The genes are TRBV12-3 or TRBV12-4 and TRBJ1-6, with a weak D call TRBD1 (5 bases). The CDR3 covers 13 residues. The germline V and J ends were trimmed by 5 bases and 9 bases, with 11 bases remaining between them. The CDR3 loop is CASSGGTFSPLHF. CDR3 nucleotide sequence: TGTGCCAGCAGTGGAGGGACCTTTTCACCCCTCCACTTT.

The chain combines TRBV27 with TRBJ2-3; TRBD1 matches at 10 bases. CDR1 is MNHEY and CDR2 is SMNVEV in the germline V gene (reference sequence). The length of the CDR3 is 15 residues. Losses at the gene ends were 5 bases for V and 2 bases for J; bases not matched to a gene: 4. The CDR3 loop is CASSVGTGVTDTQYF. CDR3 nucleotide sequence: TGTGCCAGCAGTGTAGGGACAGGGGTCACAGATACGCAGTATTTT.